This entry lists 24 T cell receptor beta chains sequenced from one sample in a study of blood T cell repertoires in COVID-19. This table comes from immunoSEQ multiplex PCR, and its TCRdb copy is limited to in-frame clones, with some not included. The table shows approximately 200,000 clones, with about 81% occurring only once. The material sequenced was peripheral blood. The source is a woman older than 75 with COVID-19, enrolled during active disease.

The J gene is TRBJ1-4, the V gene TRBV5-4, with D perhaps matching TRBD1 (5 bases). From germline, CDR1 is SGHNT and CDR2 YYREEE (reference sequence). The ends were cut back, 4 bases at V and 4 bases at J, with 14 bases in the middle. The CDR3 is 15 amino acids. The chain's CDR3 is CASSRTGTYNEKLFF. The CDR3 DNA reads as TGTGCCAGCAGCAGGACCGGGACTTATAATGAAAAACTGTTTTTT.

The J gene is TRBJ2-7, the V gene TRBV5-4; 7 bases match TRBD1. Germline CDR1 SGHNT, CDR2 YYREEE (reference sequence). Unmatched junction bases numbered 4, after V lost 4 bases and J lost 3 bases. CDR3 length equals 13 residues. The CDR3 loop reads CASSVTGIYEQYF. Written as DNA, the CDR3 is TGTGCCAGCAGCGTGACAGGGATCTACGAGCAGTACTTC.

The chain joins TRBV9 to TRBJ2-2; 10 bases fit TRBD1. CDR1 is SGDLS and CDR2 is YYNGEE in the germline V gene. With V trimmed by 0 bases and J by 3 bases, 20 bases remained unmatched. The CDR3 has 22 amino acids. CDR3 sequence: CASSVDLPEIYDRGQDTGELFF. The DNA of the CDR3 is TGTGCCAGCAGCGTAGACTTGCCCGAGATATATGACAGGGGGCAAGACACCGGGGAGCTGTTTTTT.

This chain links TRBV2 with TRBJ2-7; possible D gene TRBD2, 6 bases. The CDR3 totals 14 residues. Trimming stripped 3 bases from V and 7 bases from J, with 16 bases between. The V gene's germline CDR1 is SNHLY and CDR2 FYNNEI. CDR3 loop: CASSETPHGREQYF. As DNA, the CDR3 is TGTGCCAGCAGTGAGACCCCCCACGGGAGAGAGCAGTACTTC.

The chain carries TRBV5-5 and TRBJ2-3; no reliable D call. Germline CDR1 reads SGHKS; CDR2 reads YYEKEE (reference sequence). The CDR3 is made up of 14 amino acids. The V end lost 3 bases, the J end lost 3 bases, and 11 bases lay between the germline ends. The CDR3 bases are TGTGCCAGCAGCTGGGCAGAACGGACAGATACGCAGTATTTT. Translating gives CASSWAERTDTQYF.

The chain combines TRBV6-5 with TRBJ1-5, with D uncertain. V gave up 6 bases and J gave up 3 bases, with 9 bases separating them. The CDR3 runs to 13 residues. CDR1 is MNHEY, CDR2 SVGAGI, per germline. The CDR3 DNA sequence: TGTGCCAGCAGCCCATTACACAATCAGCCCCAGCATTTT. As protein: CASSPLHNQPQHF.

The chain recombines TRBV7-9 with TRBJ2-3, with TRBD2 identical over 9 bases. Germline V CDR1 and CDR2: SEHNR, FQNEAQ (reference sequence). The V and J ends lost 5 bases and 4 bases, in that order; junction bases with no gene match: 4. The CDR3 is 14 residues long. In nucleotides, the CDR3 is TGTGCCAGCAGCGAAGGCGGGGGGGCAGATACGCAGTATTTT. Its translation is CASSEGGGADTQYF.

V and J are TRBV15 and TRBJ2-2; D is possibly TRBD2 (6 bases). Deletions cut 1 base from V and 4 bases from J, with 16 bases between. This CDR3 spans 17 amino acids. Germline CDR1 is LNHNV and CDR2 is YYDKDF (reference sequence). The CDR3 protein is CATSRGREAFLTGELFF. The CDR3, as DNA: TGTGCCACCAGCAGAGGGAGGGAAGCCTTCCTCACCGGGGAGCTGTTTTTT.

On this clone itself: At one end, the junction sequence differs from germline, possibly due to a read error. V and J are TRBV6-5 and TRBJ2-3; 8 nucleotides align to TRBD2. The germline V gene has CDR1 MNHEY and CDR2 SVGAGI. There are 15 residues in the CDR3. The CDR3 DNA follows: TGTGCCTGCAGTTATGACGGGAGGGAAACTTATACGCAGTATTTT. It encodes CACSYDGRETYTQYF.

This clone appeared once. The chain combines TRBV4-1 with TRBJ2-1, with TRBD2 identical over 12 bases. The CDR3 spans 15 residues. Germline-derived CDR1 and CDR2 are MGHRA and YSYEKL. V lost 0 bases and J lost 12; bases outside the gene matches: 6. The CDR3 nucleotides are TGCGCCAGCAGCCAAGAAGCGACTAGCGGGAGAGGGCAGTTCTTC. This codes for CASSQEATSGRGQFF.

This chain links TRBV27 with TRBJ2-1; 14 bases are a match to TRBD2. CDR3 size: 15 residues. The V gene's germline CDR1 is MNHEY and CDR2 SMNVEV (reference sequence). J lost 14 bases, V lost 5 bases, and 11 bases had no gene match. Here the CDR3 reads CASSHGTSGGRGEFF. In nucleotides, the CDR3 is TGTGCCAGCAGTCACGGGACTAGCGGGGGCCGGGGGGAGTTCTTC.

This clone has a handful of counts. The chain uses TRBV19 and TRBJ2-3; 10 bases line up with TRBD1. The CDR3 runs 12 residues. The V gene's germline CDR1 is LNHDA and CDR2 SQIVND (reference sequence). V gave up 9 bases and J gave up 3 bases; unmatched junction bases: 0. The CDR3 nucleotides read TGTGCCAGGGACAGGGGGACAGATACGCAGTATTTT. Translated, it gives CARDRGTDTQYF.

This clone has more than one count but fewer than ten. The chain uses TRBV13 and TRBJ2-3; perhaps TRBD1 as D (6 bases). Germline assignment: CDR1 PRHDT and CDR2 FYEKMQ (reference sequence). Trimming pared 8 bases from V and 0 bases from J, leaving 12 bases between. The CDR3 spans 14 residues. CDR3: CASGWGPSTDTQYF. DNA of the CDR3: TGTGCCAGCGGGTGGGGGCCTAGCACAGATACGCAGTATTTT.

J is TRBJ1-4 and V is TRBV4-1; 10 bases align to TRBD1. V was pared by 3 bases and J by 5 bases, with 3 bases of the junction left unmatched. From germline, CDR1 is MGHRA and CDR2 YSYEKL. The CDR3 runs to 15 residues. The CDR3 region has the DNA TGCGCCAGCAGCCACGAGGACAGGGGGAATGAAAAACTGTTTTTT. It yields the protein CASSHEDRGNEKLFF.

This clone has a handful of counts. The chain employs TRBV19 and TRBJ1-5, with D tentatively TRBD1 (6 bases). This CDR3 spans 15 amino acids. Germline CDR1 and CDR2: LNHDA and SQIVND (reference sequence). V lost 3 bases to trimming and J lost 5 bases, with 14 bases between them. In DNA form, the CDR3 reads TGTGCCAGTAGTATTTGGACAGAGAGGGATCAGCCCCAGCATTTT. Translating it yields CASSIWTERDQPQHF.

The gene calls are TRBV2 and TRBJ2-2, with 7 bases identical to TRBD2. Germline values: CDR1 SNHLY, CDR2 FYNNEI. This CDR3 spans 15 amino acids. V dropped 6 bases and J dropped 0; count of bases not matched to a gene: 4. The CDR3: CASSRDYSNTGELFF. The CDR3 nucleotides are TGTGCCAGCAGCCGGGACTACTCGAACACCGGGGAGCTGTTTTTT.

J is TRBJ1-1 and V is TRBV15; 8 bases line up with TRBD1. The germline V gene encodes CDR1 LNHNV and CDR2 YYDKDF (reference sequence). Trimming cost V 0 bases and J 5 bases; bases outside gene matches: 11. The CDR3 extends over 17 amino acids. The CDR3 DNA is TGTGCCACCAGCAGAGAAGGCACAGGGGGGAAGAGAACTGAAGCTTTCTTT. This codes for CATSREGTGGKRTEAFF.

The chain carries TRBV7-9 and TRBJ1-2, with 10 bases that match TRBD1. The CDR3 totals 16 residues. CDR1 and CDR2 (germline): SEHNR, FQNEAQ (reference sequence). V lost 1 base and J lost 8; bases outside the gene matches: 10. This chain's CDR3 is CASSLDPSDRGLGYTF. CDR3 DNA: TGTGCCAGCAGCTTAGACCCTAGCGACAGGGGGCTCGGCTACACCTTC. Filled out from reference TRBV7-9 and TRBJ1-2, the complete variable domain reads DTGVSQNPRHKITKRGQNVTFRCDPISEHNRLYWYRQTLGQGPEFLTYFQNEAQLEKSRLLSDRFSAERPKGSFSTLEIQRTEQGDSAMYLCASSLDPSDRGLGYTFGSGTRLTVV.

The CDR3 loop reads CAISGGLNTEAFF. CDR3 nucleotide sequence: TGTGCCATCAGTGGAGGGCTCAACACTGAAGCTTTCTTT. The gene calls are TRBV10-3 and TRBJ1-1, with D unclear. V was clipped by 4 bases and J by 2 bases, with 8 bases between them. CDR1 ENHRY and CDR2 SYGVKD come from the germline V gene. The CDR3 consists of 13 residues.

There are a few counts of this clone. The chain joins TRBV27 to TRBJ2-2; D call uncertain. Germline V gene sequence: CDR1 MNHEY, CDR2 SMNVEV (reference sequence). This CDR3 contains 13 residues. V was trimmed by 0 bases and J by 7 bases, leaving 6 bases between them. In DNA form, the CDR3 reads TGTGCCAGCAGTTTATCCCTAATCGGGGAGCTGTTTTTT. Translated, it gives CASSLSLIGELFF.

As concerns this clone: Germline is not matched at one junction end, which may reflect a read error. The V and J genes are TRBV7-7 and TRBJ2-1; TRBD2 matches at 10 bases. Germline V gives CDR1 SSHAT, CDR2 FNYEAQ (reference sequence). CDR3 length equals 16 residues. CDR3 DNA sequence: TGTGCTAGCAGCCAGACAGCGGGAGGGGGCCGGGAGGAGCAGTTCTTC. Translation gives CASSQTAGGGREEQFF.

This sequence joins TRBV19 and TRBJ2-1; 13 bases agree with TRBD2. CDR3 length equals 15 residues. V was clipped by 7 bases and J by 4 bases; unmatched bases: 4. Germline values: CDR1 LNHDA, CDR2 SQIVND (reference sequence). The CDR3 spells CASTPLAGGYNEQFF. CDR3 sequence (DNA): TGTGCCAGTACCCCACTAGCGGGAGGGTACAATGAGCAGTTCTTC.

The CDR3 is CASSPGQVGPYEQYF. For the CDR3, the DNA is TGTGCCAGTAGTCCCGGACAGGTCGGTCCCTACGAGCAGTACTTC. V gene TRBV19 combines with J gene TRBJ2-7, with 7 bases identical to TRBD1. The junction had 9 bases not matched to a gene; V was cut back by 5 bases and J by 2 bases. Germline V gene sequence: CDR1 LNHDA, CDR2 SQIVND (reference sequence). This CDR3 has 15 amino acids.

This clone was seen just once. This rearrangement joins TRBV7-9 to TRBJ2-2; TRBD2 aligns across 9 bases. CDR3 length: 16 amino acids. J lost 4 bases, V lost 4 bases, and 7 bases had no gene match. The germline gives CDR1 SEHNR, CDR2 FQNEAQ (reference sequence). The CDR3: CASSSLAGRTTGELFF. The CDR3 bases are TGTGCCAGCAGCTCCCTAGCGGGGAGGACCACCGGGGAGCTGTTTTTT.